This section outlines one T cell receptor beta chain sequence together with its context. The antigen is unknown. Patients were excluded for uncontrolled infection, other autoimmune disease, pregnancy or lactation. The sample originates from a study of T cells in Graves' hyperthyroidism and ophthalmopathy. Study results and limitations: Median prediction lead before ophthalmopathy onset was roughly 6 months with the model.

The CDR3 runs to 13 residues. Germline lookup yields CDR1 SGHRS and CDR2 YFSETQ. Trimming removed 4 bases from V and 9 bases from J; junction bases left unmatched: 6. Using RNA transcripts as the source, TCR beta CDR3 regions were amplified. A set of HTBI primers served as the primers for a first-round RT-PCR of the TCR CDR3. TCRdb re-called the multiplex PCR reads with MiXCR, one entry per CDR3 protein. The sample includes approximately 600,000 distinct CDR3 sequences, around 21% of them seen just once. The clonotype was recovered from a man aged 25-45 years with Graves' ophthalmopathy. The chain employs TRBV5-1 and TRBJ2-1; 8 bases are a match to TRBD2. Input material: blood. The CDR3 sequence is CASSPMGLVEQFF. The CDR3 DNA sequence: TGCGCCAGCAGCCCGATGGGACTAGTTGAGCAGTTCTTC. Variable domain in full (rest from reference TRBV5-1 and TRBJ2-1): KAGVTQTPRYLIKTRGQQVTLSCSPISGHRSVSWYQQTPGQGLQFLFEYFSETQRNKGNFPGRFSGRQFSNSRSEMNVSTLELGDSALYLCASSPMGLVEQFFGPGTRLTVL.